The 22 T cell receptor beta chains below come from one sample, sequenced in a study of naive and memory T cell subsets. Two oligonucleotides, mixed equimolar, formed the beta constant-region primer covering TRBC1 and TRBC2. TCRdb fed the UMI-ligation and nested PCR reads into MiXCR, producing one record per CDR3 protein. This table has approximately 82,000 distinct CDR3 sequences, roughly 7.3% appearing once. Material for sequencing was central memory CD4+ T cells from blood. The receptors here all came from a human donor in good health.

This clonotype has at least ten counts. The gene calls are TRBV5-1 and TRBJ1-2; 9 bases agree with TRBD1. The CDR3 consists of 15 residues. V lost 5 bases and J lost 8; bases outside the gene matches: 13. Germline CDR1 reads SGHRS; CDR2 reads YFSETQ. The CDR3 DNA reads as TGCGCCAGCAGGAGTGGCGGGACAGGGAATAGCGGCTACACCTTC. Translating gives CASRSGGTGNSGYTF. Filled out from reference TRBV5-1 and TRBJ1-2, the complete variable domain reads KAGVTQTPRYLIKTRGQQVTLSCSPISGHRSVSWYQQTPGQGLQFLFEYFSETQRNKGNFPGRFSGRQFSNSRSEMNVSTLELGDSALYLCASRSGGTGNSGYTFGSGTRLTVV.

In its sample, this clonotype was seen many times. The chain employs TRBV20-1 and TRBJ2-4, with TRBD1 identical over 8 bases. The CDR3 is made up of 18 amino acids. Germline CDR1 DFQATT, CDR2 SNEGSKA (reference sequence). J gave up 6 bases and V 3 bases, and 19 bases lay outside the gene matches. The CDR3 nucleotides read TGCAGTGCTAGTATTGGTCTCGGGACAGGCCCCCTAGGAAACATTCAGTACTTC. This codes for CSASIGLGTGPLGNIQYF.

This clonotype was seen many times. The chain has TRBV7-9 and TRBJ1-2; D is unclear. V dropped 4 bases and J dropped 7 bases, with 10 bases sitting between them. The length of the CDR3 is 12 residues. Germline V gene data show CDR1 as SEHNR and CDR2 as FQNEAQ (reference sequence). The CDR3 here is CASSWAPGGYTF. As DNA, the CDR3 is TGTGCCAGCAGCTGGGCTCCGGGTGGCTACACCTTC.

This clonotype was counted only a few times. V is TRBV12-3 or TRBV12-4 and J is TRBJ1-1, with 9 bases lining up with TRBD1. There are 15 residues in the CDR3. V dropped 6 bases and J dropped 2; count of bases not matched to a gene: 7. CDR3 nucleotide sequence: TGTGCCAGCAGCCCCAGGACAGGGGAAAACACTGAAGCTTTCTTT. Translation gives CASSPRTGENTEAFF.

V usage is TRBV30 and J usage is TRBJ2-1, with a possible D match to TRBD1 (5 bases). The germline gives CDR1 GTSNPN, CDR2 SVGIG (reference sequence). Trimming removed 1 base at V and 8 bases at J, with 15 bases between. This CDR3 is built from 14 residues. The CDR3 sequence: CAWSGGVQVYEQFF. In nucleotides, the CDR3 is TGTGCCTGGAGTGGTGGGGTACAGGTTTATGAGCAGTTCTTC.

This clonotype was observed a few times. The gene calls are TRBV30 and TRBJ1-1; D gene uncertain. Germline V gives CDR1 GTSNPN, CDR2 SVGIG (reference sequence). CDR3 length equals 16 residues. The V end was cut by 3 bases, the J end by 5 bases, with 22 bases between. CDR3 coding DNA: TGTGCCTGGAGGCGTGGGAAACGGGGTACGGGAACTGAAGCTTTCTTT. It encodes CAWRRGKRGTGTEAFF.

This clonotype was observed at least ten times. The rearrangement uses TRBV7-2 and TRBJ1-2; maybe TRBD1 (5 bases). Germline CDR1 is SGHTA and CDR2 is FQGNSA. This CDR3 region has 15 residues. V lost 0 bases and J 6 bases, leaving 14 bases between the germline ends. DNA of the CDR3: TGTGCCAGCAGCTTAGCTCCCGGAAGGGGCGATGGCTACACCTTC. Its protein product is CASSLAPGRGDGYTF.

This clonotype has a count of ten or more. The rearrangement uses TRBV29-1 and TRBJ2-5; unclear D gene. The length of the CDR3 is 12 residues. V lost 2 bases and J lost 5, with 9 bases in between. From germline, CDR1 is SQVTM and CDR2 ANQGSEA. This CDR3 is CSVERLRETQYF. The CDR3 bases are TGCAGCGTTGAACGCCTGAGGGAGACCCAGTACTTC.

In its sample, this clonotype was seen many times. CDR3 residues: CSASFRLAGDTDTQYF. The CDR3 DNA reads TGCAGTGCTTCCTTCCGACTAGCGGGTGATACAGATACGCAGTATTTT. V usage is TRBV20-1 and J usage is TRBJ2-3, with TRBD2 matching over 10 bases. Looked up from germline, CDR1 is DFQATT and CDR2 is SNEGSKA (reference sequence). The CDR3 runs to 16 residues. Germline trimming cut 5 bases from V and 3 bases from J; bases unmatched to any gene: 11.

This clonotype was seen ten or more times. This rearrangement joins TRBV14 to TRBJ1-2; D possibly corresponds to TRBD1 (5 bases). Trimming removed 1 base at V and 3 bases at J, with 15 bases between. The V gene's germline CDR1 is SGHDN and CDR2 FVKESK. The CDR3 runs 16 residues. The CDR3 is CASSQGQTNIHYGYTF. The CDR3 nucleotides are TGTGCCAGCAGCCAAGGACAGACCAATATTCACTATGGCTACACCTTC.

The V call is TRBV28, the J call TRBJ1-1; tentative D call: TRBD1 (6 bases). V was clipped by 6 bases and J by 13 bases, with 21 bases between them. From germline, CDR1 is MDHEN and CDR2 SYDVKM. CDR3 size: 13 residues. CDR3: CASSVAGHLNFFF. As DNA, the CDR3 is TGTGCCAGCAGCGTCGCGGGACACCTTAATTTTTTCTTT. Complete variable domain (other parts from reference TRBV28 and TRBJ1-1): DVKVTQSSRYLVKRTGEKVFLECVQDMDHENMFWYRQDPGLGLRLIYFSYDVKMKEKGDIPEGYSVSREKKERFSLILESASTNQTSMYLCASSVAGHLNFFFGQGTRLTVV.

This clonotype has at least ten counts. The chain couples TRBV7-3 to TRBJ1-1, with D hard to call. Trimming removed 5 bases from V and 3 bases from J, with 10 bases in between. The germline V gene encodes CDR1 SGHTA and CDR2 FQGTGA. The CDR3 totals 13 residues. The CDR3 DNA follows: TGTGCCAGCAGCCATCGCAAAGACACTGAAGCTTTCTTT. Amino acid sequence: CASSHRKDTEAFF.

This clonotype has a count of ten or more. The CDR3 sequence is CASRGLAEGGDTQYF. The CDR3 nucleotides read TGTGCCAGCAGGGGACTAGCGGAGGGAGGGGATACGCAGTATTTT. The chain uses TRBV12-3 or TRBV12-4 and TRBJ2-3; 11 bases map to TRBD2. The ends lost 6 bases at V and 6 bases at J; junction bases unmatched: 8. This CDR3 contains 15 residues.

The V gene is TRBV14, the J gene TRBJ1-1, with a possible D match to TRBD1 (6 bases). Trimming stripped 0 bases from V and 3 bases from J, with 20 bases between. The CDR3 spans 18 residues. Germline-derived CDR1 and CDR2 are SGHDN and FVKESK. CDR3: CASSQDQWGAQSHTEAFF. The CDR3 DNA reads as TGTGCCAGCAGCCAAGATCAATGGGGGGCCCAGTCCCACACTGAAGCTTTCTTT.

This clonotype was seen many times. This chain uses TRBV28 with TRBJ1-5; unclear D gene. V shed 6 bases and J shed 7 bases, with 16 bases lying between them. Germline CDR1 and CDR2: MDHEN and SYDVKM. The CDR3 covers 14 residues. CDR3 in DNA: TGTGCCAGCAGCCGGGGAGGAGGAGGGCAGCCCCAGCATTTT. Translation gives CASSRGGGGQPQHF. The full variable domain, rest sourced from reference TRBV28 and TRBJ1-5, is DVKVTQSSRYLVKRTGEKVFLECVQDMDHENMFWYRQDPGLGLRLIYFSYDVKMKEKGDIPEGYSVSREKKERFSLILESASTNQTSMYLCASSRGGGGQPQHFGDGTRLSIL.

The chain uses TRBV14 and TRBJ2-2, with D hard to call. Germline V lookup: CDR1 SGHDN, CDR2 FVKESK. This CDR3 comprises 13 residues. Trimming removed 6 bases at V and 6 bases at J, with 11 bases between. CDR3 bases: TGTGCCAGCAGTCCACTTTGCCCCGGGGAGCTGTTTTTT. It specifies CASSPLCPGELFF.

This clonotype was detected many times. CDR3 bases: TGTGCCAGCAGTTTAGTAGGGGTTGGAAACACCATATATTTT. Protein sequence: CASSLVGVGNTIYF. J is TRBJ1-3 and V is TRBV12-3 or TRBV12-4; D perhaps matches TRBD1 (5 bases). Trimming removed 1 base from V and 3 bases from J, with 7 bases in between. The CDR3 length is 14 residues.

This chain connects TRBV6-2 or TRBV6-3 to TRBJ2-1; TRBD2 matches 8 bases. This CDR3 contains 15 residues. In germline, CDR1 is MNHEY, CDR2 SVGEGT. V lost 6 bases to trimming and J lost 6 bases; unmatched junction nucleotides: 10. The CDR3 sequence: CASSNDASGLNEQFF. In nucleotides, the CDR3 is TGTGCCAGCAGCAACGACGCTAGCGGGCTCAATGAGCAGTTCTTC.

A single count supports this clonotype. This could be a read error, since a much larger clone is one nucleotide away. This sequence joins TRBV2 and TRBJ2-5; D ambiguous. Germline assignment: CDR1 SNHLY and CDR2 FYNNEI. The CDR3 totals 10 residues. CDR3 DNA sequence: TGTGTCAGCAGTGCAGAGACCCAGTACTTC. As protein: CVSSAETQYF. Drawing the rest from reference TRBV2 and TRBJ2-5, the complete variable domain is EPEVTQTPSHQVTQMGQEVILRCVPISNHLYFYWYRQILGQKVEFLVSFYNNEISEKSEIFDDQFSVERPDGSNFTLKIRSTKLEDSAMYFCVSSAETQYFGPGTRLLVL.

This clonotype was counted at least ten times. The V gene is TRBV28, the J gene TRBJ2-1; maybe TRBD2 (5 bases). V lost 4 bases to trimming and J lost 7 bases, with 17 bases between them. The germline V gene encodes CDR1 MDHEN and CDR2 SYDVKM. The CDR3 runs to 15 residues. DNA of the CDR3: TGTGCCAGCAGTTACCGGGCGGGTTGGCTAAATGAGCAGTTCTTC. This codes for CASSYRAGWLNEQFF.

The genes are TRBV7-9 and TRBJ2-7; TRBD1 matches at 7 bases. Germline V CDR1 and CDR2: SEHNR, FQNEAQ (reference sequence). This CDR3 has 15 amino acids. Trimming at V came to 2 bases and at J to 5 bases, leaving 9 bases not matched to a gene. CDR3 sequence (DNA): TGTGCCAGCAGCTTACGACAGGGATCGGTCCACGAGCAGTACTTC. It encodes CASSLRQGSVHEQYF. Together with reference TRBV7-9 and TRBJ2-7, the CDR3 gives the full variable domain: DTGVSQNPRHKITKRGQNVTFRCDPISEHNRLYWYRQTLGQGPEFLTYFQNEAQLEKSRLLSDRFSAERPKGSFSTLEIQRTEQGDSAMYLCASSLRQGSVHEQYFGPGTRLTVT.

This clonotype was recorded many times. The chain recombines TRBV29-1 with TRBJ1-2; tentative D call: TRBD1 (5 bases). The ends were cut back, 3 bases at V and 5 bases at J, with 13 bases in the middle. The CDR3 is 13 residues long. Germline CDR1 is SQVTM and CDR2 is ANQGSEA. The CDR3 loop is CSVDPGEGYGYTF. CDR3 bases: TGCAGCGTTGACCCCGGGGAGGGGTATGGCTACACCTTC. Full variable domain (remainder filled in from reference TRBV29-1 and TRBJ1-2): SAVISQKPSRDICQRGTSLTIQCQVDSQVTMMFWYRQQPGQSLTLIATANQGSEATYESGFVIDKFPISRPNLTFSTLTVSNMSPEDSSIYLCSVDPGEGYGYTFGSGTRLTVV.